This is a list of T cell receptor beta chains from one sample in a study of blood T cells in healthy people across ages. TCRdb reprocessed the 5' RACE reads via MiXCR and lists one record per CDR3 protein. This table has fewer than 950,000 distinct CDR3 sequences, about 53% appearing once. The source material was blood. The receptor set was obtained from a man of 80 years or more in good health. Each CDR3 is given with its conserved first and last residue. The D gene is left open where the match is weak. The size entry is marked missing in some rows and otherwise reads once, few, many or a size class.

D,J,size,V,CDR3,DNA
TRBD2,TRBJ2-1,-,TRBV20-1,CSASSGRANEQFF,TGCAGTGCTTCTAGCGGGAGGGCCAATGAGCAGTTCTTC
-,TRBJ2-3,-,TRBV9,CASSVAGVGADTQYF,TGTGCCAGCAGCGTAGCGGGAGTAGGGGCAGATACGCAGTATTTT
-,TRBJ1-2,-,TRBV14,CASSREELVPGYTF,TGTGCCAGCAGCAGGGAAGAGCTTGTCCCCGGCTACACCTTC
TRBD1,TRBJ1-5,-,TRBV29-1,CSVEGTGVGQPQHF,TGCAGCGTTGAAGGGACAGGGGTTGGTCAGCCCCAGCATTTT
-,TRBJ2-6,-,TRBV4-1,CASTNRGGGADVLTF,TGCGCCAGCACCAACAGGGGAGGTGGGGCCGACGTCCTGACTTTC
-,TRBJ2-5,few,TRBV29-1,CSVEVGTQETQYF,TGCAGCGTTGAAGTGGGGACCCAAGAGACCCAGTACTTC
TRBD2,TRBJ2-3,few,TRBV6-1,CASSKAGLAGAGRYAYF,TGTGCCAGCTCCAAGGCTGGACTAGCGGGAGCGGGGAGATACGCGTATTTT
-,TRBJ2-5,-,TRBV24-1,CATSDPGPGQETQYF,TGTGCCACCAGTGATCCGGGGCCAGGGCAAGAGACCCAGTACTTC
-,TRBJ1-5,-,TRBV6-6,CASNRISGNQPQHF,TGTGCCAGCAATCGCATTTCGGGCAATCAGCCCCAGCATTTT
TRBD1,TRBJ1-2,few,TRBV5-6,CASSTGQGATVYGYTF,TGTGCCAGCAGCACCGGACAGGGGGCGACGGTCTATGGCTACACCTTC
TRBD2,TRBJ2-7,few,TRBV7-2,CASSLELGLGGRGEQYF,TGTGCCAGCAGCTTAGAGCTCGGACTAGGCGGAAGGGGAGAGCAGTACTTC
-,TRBJ2-1,-,TRBV29-1,CSVVWWVQKQETQFF,TGCAGCGTTGTGTGGTGGGTACAGAAGCAAGAGACCCAGTTCTTC
-,TRBJ1-6,-,TRBV6-6,CASRTLSTGSPLHF,TGTGCCAGCAGGACCCTATCTACGGGTTCACCCCTCCACTTT
-,TRBJ1-6,-,TRBV21-1,CALAGSQEPRSYNSPLHF,TGTGCCTTAGCGGGGAGTCAGGAACCCCGCTCCTATAATTCACCCCTCCACTTT
TRBD2,TRBJ2-7,few,TRBV9,CASSVGLAGEEQYF,TGTGCCAGCAGCGTCGGACTAGCGGGAGAAGAGCAGTACTTC
TRBD2,TRBJ2-6,-,TRBV9,CASSPRTSGGSGANVLTF,TGTGCCAGCAGCCCCCGGACTAGCGGGGGCTCTGGGGCCAACGTCCTGACTTTC
-,TRBJ2-5,-,TRBV20-1,CSATQTSQETQYF,TGCAGTGCTACCCAGACTAGCCAAGAGACCCAGTACTTC
-,TRBJ2-2,-,TRBV7-3,CASSLMRSRTTGELFF,TGTGCCAGCAGCTTAATGAGGTCCAGGACCACCGGGGAGCTGTTTTTT
-,TRBJ2-7,-,TRBV27,CASSPRQTTGGEYF,TGTGCCAGCAGTCCCCGACAGACCACCGGTGGCGAGTACTTC
-,TRBJ1-1,-,TRBV27,CASSLGRSMNTEAFF,TGTGCCAGCAGTCTTGGTCGGAGCATGAACACTGAAGCTTTCTTT
TRBD1,TRBJ1-2,-,TRBV20-1,CSAREGQGDYGYTF,TGCAGTGCTAGAGAGGGACAGGGGGACTATGGCTACACCTTC
-,TRBJ2-2,-,TRBV9,CASSVRAQNTGELFF,TGTGCCAGCAGCGTAAGGGCCCAAAACACCGGGGAGCTGTTTTTT
TRBD1,TRBJ2-2,-,TRBV18,CASSPVVGTGDTGELFF,TGTGCCAGCTCACCAGTGGTCGGGACAGGGGACACCGGGGAGCTGTTTTTT
-,TRBJ2-7,few,TRBV7-2,CASSWGGREQYF,TGTGCCAGCAGCTGGGGGGGGCGCGAGCAGTACTTC
-,TRBJ1-5,few,TRBV28,CASSPEDLYSNQPQHF,TGTGCCAGCAGTCCTGAGGACCTATATAGCAATCAGCCCCAGCATTTT
-,TRBJ2-1,-,TRBV6-5,CASREQYNEQFF,TGTGCCAGCAGGGAACAGTACAATGAGCAGTTCTTC
-,TRBJ2-1,-,TRBV5-1,CASSSRGAGVNEQFF,TGCGCCAGCAGCTCCAGGGGGGCGGGAGTTAATGAGCAGTTCTTC
-,TRBJ1-2,-,TRBV20-1,CSARVEGSFYGYTF,TGCAGTGCTAGAGTAGAAGGGTCTTTCTATGGCTACACCTTC
-,TRBJ1-4,-,TRBV7-9,CASSHRETNEKLFF,TGTGCCAGCAGCCACAGGGAGACTAATGAAAAACTGTTTTTT
TRBD2,TRBJ2-1,-,TRBV12-3/TRBV12-4,CASRAGVSSYHEQFF,TGTGCCAGCAGGGCGGGGGTGAGCTCCTACCATGAGCAGTTCTTC
TRBD2,TRBJ2-3,-,TRBV15,CATSRGAGMRTDTQYF,TGTGCCACCAGCAGAGGAGCGGGGATGCGCACAGATACGCAGTATTTT
TRBD1,TRBJ1-6,-,TRBV12-3/TRBV12-4,CASSQTGFGSPLHF,TGTGCCAGCAGTCAGACAGGGTTCGGTTCACCCCTCCACTTT
-,TRBJ2-2,once,TRBV20-1,CSAYIREKGNTGELFF,TGCAGTGCGTATATTCGGGAGAAGGGGAACACCGGGGAGCTGTTTTTT
-,TRBJ2-7,-,TRBV9,CASSVRANRESYEQYF,TGTGCCAGCAGCGTCCGCGCGAACAGGGAAAGTTACGAGCAGTACTTC
TRBD1,TRBJ2-1,-,TRBV10-3,CAISDLQGASYNEQFF,TGTGCCATCAGTGATTTACAGGGGGCCTCCTACAATGAGCAGTTCTTC
-,TRBJ2-1,-,TRBV11-2,CAISLASSYNEQFF,TGTGCCATCAGCTTGGCGAGCTCCTACAATGAGCAGTTCTTC
-,TRBJ2-1,once,TRBV7-9,CASSSLRGSHNEQFF,TGTGCCAGCAGCTCCTTGAGGGGTAGTCACAATGAGCAGTTCTTC
TRBD2,TRBJ2-5,few,TRBV20-1,CSAILAVKSETQYF,TGCAGTGCCATCCTAGCGGTTAAGTCGGAGACCCAGTACTTC
-,TRBJ1-6,-,TRBV29-1,CSVESGVDSPLHF,TGCAGCGTTGAGTCCGGGGTGGATTCACCCCTCCACTTT
-,TRBJ2-3,-,TRBV2,CASSFQGTKPLTDTQYF,TGTGCCAGCAGTTTCCAGGGGACAAAACCCCTCACAGATACGCAGTATTTT
-,TRBJ2-5,-,TRBV20-1,CSARSERGDQGTQYF,TGCAGTGCTAGATCTGAGCGAGGGGACCAAGGGACCCAGTACTTC
-,TRBJ2-5,-,TRBV28,CASSSPQGAGQETQYF,TGTGCCAGCAGTTCGCCACAGGGTGCTGGGCAAGAGACCCAGTACTTC
TRBD1,TRBJ2-5,many,TRBV14,CASSQESPNRGQGTQYF,TGTGCCAGCAGCCAAGAATCGCCCAACAGGGGGCAGGGGACCCAGTACTTC
TRBD1,TRBJ1-4,-,TRBV4-1,CASSQGTGATNEKLFF,TGCGCCAGCAGCCAAGGGACAGGGGCAACTAATGAAAAACTGTTTTTT
-,TRBJ1-1,-,TRBV21-1,CASSKSLQGFGTEAFF,TGTGCCAGCAGCAAATCCCTACAGGGGTTTGGCACTGAAGCTTTCTTT
TRBD1,TRBJ1-2,-,TRBV9,CASSVAPRSQGASYGYTF,TGTGCCAGCAGCGTAGCTCCCCGCTCCCAGGGGGCCTCTTATGGCTACACCTTC
-,TRBJ2-7,-,TRBV7-2,CASSGGYNEQYF,TGTGCCAGCTCCGGAGGGTACAATGAGCAGTACTTC
-,TRBJ2-3,-,TRBV3-1,CASSQGIGQLHRYASF,TGTGCCAGCAGCCAAGGAATTGGACAGTTACACAGATACGCGTCTTTT